This note documents a single T cell receptor (beta chain) sequence. The antigen is undetermined. TCRbeta library preparation incorporated unique molecular identifiers. Via MiXCR, TCRdb re-called the PCR reads, giving one row per CDR3 protein. The sample lists about 440,000 distinct CDR3 sequences, roughly 44% occurring once. The CDR3 is 15 residues long. Trimming took off 4 bases at V and 2 bases at J, with 12 bases between the two ends. This record belongs to a study of T-cell reconstitution after alpha-beta-depleted transplantation in children. Study conclusions and caveats: Several hundred expanded graft clones reportedly gave rise to the alpha-beta T cells present about two months after transplant. Among T cells one year after transplant, newly produced cells accounted for most counts and diversity. TCRbeta diversity was high at day 60 in some patients (a result of surviving recipient T cells and thymic progenitors).

The rearrangement links TRBV12-3 or TRBV12-4 to TRBJ2-1, with TRBD2 as a possible D gene (6 bases). This material consisted of PBMCs, taken before TCRalphabeta/CD19-depleted stem cell transplant. The TCR comes from a girl aged 2 to 9 with aplastic anemia, due to receive a stem cell transplant. CDR3 in amino acids: CASSSRDFPYNEQFF. The CDR3 DNA reads as TGTGCCAGCAGTTCCCGGGACTTTCCCTACAATGAGCAGTTCTTC.